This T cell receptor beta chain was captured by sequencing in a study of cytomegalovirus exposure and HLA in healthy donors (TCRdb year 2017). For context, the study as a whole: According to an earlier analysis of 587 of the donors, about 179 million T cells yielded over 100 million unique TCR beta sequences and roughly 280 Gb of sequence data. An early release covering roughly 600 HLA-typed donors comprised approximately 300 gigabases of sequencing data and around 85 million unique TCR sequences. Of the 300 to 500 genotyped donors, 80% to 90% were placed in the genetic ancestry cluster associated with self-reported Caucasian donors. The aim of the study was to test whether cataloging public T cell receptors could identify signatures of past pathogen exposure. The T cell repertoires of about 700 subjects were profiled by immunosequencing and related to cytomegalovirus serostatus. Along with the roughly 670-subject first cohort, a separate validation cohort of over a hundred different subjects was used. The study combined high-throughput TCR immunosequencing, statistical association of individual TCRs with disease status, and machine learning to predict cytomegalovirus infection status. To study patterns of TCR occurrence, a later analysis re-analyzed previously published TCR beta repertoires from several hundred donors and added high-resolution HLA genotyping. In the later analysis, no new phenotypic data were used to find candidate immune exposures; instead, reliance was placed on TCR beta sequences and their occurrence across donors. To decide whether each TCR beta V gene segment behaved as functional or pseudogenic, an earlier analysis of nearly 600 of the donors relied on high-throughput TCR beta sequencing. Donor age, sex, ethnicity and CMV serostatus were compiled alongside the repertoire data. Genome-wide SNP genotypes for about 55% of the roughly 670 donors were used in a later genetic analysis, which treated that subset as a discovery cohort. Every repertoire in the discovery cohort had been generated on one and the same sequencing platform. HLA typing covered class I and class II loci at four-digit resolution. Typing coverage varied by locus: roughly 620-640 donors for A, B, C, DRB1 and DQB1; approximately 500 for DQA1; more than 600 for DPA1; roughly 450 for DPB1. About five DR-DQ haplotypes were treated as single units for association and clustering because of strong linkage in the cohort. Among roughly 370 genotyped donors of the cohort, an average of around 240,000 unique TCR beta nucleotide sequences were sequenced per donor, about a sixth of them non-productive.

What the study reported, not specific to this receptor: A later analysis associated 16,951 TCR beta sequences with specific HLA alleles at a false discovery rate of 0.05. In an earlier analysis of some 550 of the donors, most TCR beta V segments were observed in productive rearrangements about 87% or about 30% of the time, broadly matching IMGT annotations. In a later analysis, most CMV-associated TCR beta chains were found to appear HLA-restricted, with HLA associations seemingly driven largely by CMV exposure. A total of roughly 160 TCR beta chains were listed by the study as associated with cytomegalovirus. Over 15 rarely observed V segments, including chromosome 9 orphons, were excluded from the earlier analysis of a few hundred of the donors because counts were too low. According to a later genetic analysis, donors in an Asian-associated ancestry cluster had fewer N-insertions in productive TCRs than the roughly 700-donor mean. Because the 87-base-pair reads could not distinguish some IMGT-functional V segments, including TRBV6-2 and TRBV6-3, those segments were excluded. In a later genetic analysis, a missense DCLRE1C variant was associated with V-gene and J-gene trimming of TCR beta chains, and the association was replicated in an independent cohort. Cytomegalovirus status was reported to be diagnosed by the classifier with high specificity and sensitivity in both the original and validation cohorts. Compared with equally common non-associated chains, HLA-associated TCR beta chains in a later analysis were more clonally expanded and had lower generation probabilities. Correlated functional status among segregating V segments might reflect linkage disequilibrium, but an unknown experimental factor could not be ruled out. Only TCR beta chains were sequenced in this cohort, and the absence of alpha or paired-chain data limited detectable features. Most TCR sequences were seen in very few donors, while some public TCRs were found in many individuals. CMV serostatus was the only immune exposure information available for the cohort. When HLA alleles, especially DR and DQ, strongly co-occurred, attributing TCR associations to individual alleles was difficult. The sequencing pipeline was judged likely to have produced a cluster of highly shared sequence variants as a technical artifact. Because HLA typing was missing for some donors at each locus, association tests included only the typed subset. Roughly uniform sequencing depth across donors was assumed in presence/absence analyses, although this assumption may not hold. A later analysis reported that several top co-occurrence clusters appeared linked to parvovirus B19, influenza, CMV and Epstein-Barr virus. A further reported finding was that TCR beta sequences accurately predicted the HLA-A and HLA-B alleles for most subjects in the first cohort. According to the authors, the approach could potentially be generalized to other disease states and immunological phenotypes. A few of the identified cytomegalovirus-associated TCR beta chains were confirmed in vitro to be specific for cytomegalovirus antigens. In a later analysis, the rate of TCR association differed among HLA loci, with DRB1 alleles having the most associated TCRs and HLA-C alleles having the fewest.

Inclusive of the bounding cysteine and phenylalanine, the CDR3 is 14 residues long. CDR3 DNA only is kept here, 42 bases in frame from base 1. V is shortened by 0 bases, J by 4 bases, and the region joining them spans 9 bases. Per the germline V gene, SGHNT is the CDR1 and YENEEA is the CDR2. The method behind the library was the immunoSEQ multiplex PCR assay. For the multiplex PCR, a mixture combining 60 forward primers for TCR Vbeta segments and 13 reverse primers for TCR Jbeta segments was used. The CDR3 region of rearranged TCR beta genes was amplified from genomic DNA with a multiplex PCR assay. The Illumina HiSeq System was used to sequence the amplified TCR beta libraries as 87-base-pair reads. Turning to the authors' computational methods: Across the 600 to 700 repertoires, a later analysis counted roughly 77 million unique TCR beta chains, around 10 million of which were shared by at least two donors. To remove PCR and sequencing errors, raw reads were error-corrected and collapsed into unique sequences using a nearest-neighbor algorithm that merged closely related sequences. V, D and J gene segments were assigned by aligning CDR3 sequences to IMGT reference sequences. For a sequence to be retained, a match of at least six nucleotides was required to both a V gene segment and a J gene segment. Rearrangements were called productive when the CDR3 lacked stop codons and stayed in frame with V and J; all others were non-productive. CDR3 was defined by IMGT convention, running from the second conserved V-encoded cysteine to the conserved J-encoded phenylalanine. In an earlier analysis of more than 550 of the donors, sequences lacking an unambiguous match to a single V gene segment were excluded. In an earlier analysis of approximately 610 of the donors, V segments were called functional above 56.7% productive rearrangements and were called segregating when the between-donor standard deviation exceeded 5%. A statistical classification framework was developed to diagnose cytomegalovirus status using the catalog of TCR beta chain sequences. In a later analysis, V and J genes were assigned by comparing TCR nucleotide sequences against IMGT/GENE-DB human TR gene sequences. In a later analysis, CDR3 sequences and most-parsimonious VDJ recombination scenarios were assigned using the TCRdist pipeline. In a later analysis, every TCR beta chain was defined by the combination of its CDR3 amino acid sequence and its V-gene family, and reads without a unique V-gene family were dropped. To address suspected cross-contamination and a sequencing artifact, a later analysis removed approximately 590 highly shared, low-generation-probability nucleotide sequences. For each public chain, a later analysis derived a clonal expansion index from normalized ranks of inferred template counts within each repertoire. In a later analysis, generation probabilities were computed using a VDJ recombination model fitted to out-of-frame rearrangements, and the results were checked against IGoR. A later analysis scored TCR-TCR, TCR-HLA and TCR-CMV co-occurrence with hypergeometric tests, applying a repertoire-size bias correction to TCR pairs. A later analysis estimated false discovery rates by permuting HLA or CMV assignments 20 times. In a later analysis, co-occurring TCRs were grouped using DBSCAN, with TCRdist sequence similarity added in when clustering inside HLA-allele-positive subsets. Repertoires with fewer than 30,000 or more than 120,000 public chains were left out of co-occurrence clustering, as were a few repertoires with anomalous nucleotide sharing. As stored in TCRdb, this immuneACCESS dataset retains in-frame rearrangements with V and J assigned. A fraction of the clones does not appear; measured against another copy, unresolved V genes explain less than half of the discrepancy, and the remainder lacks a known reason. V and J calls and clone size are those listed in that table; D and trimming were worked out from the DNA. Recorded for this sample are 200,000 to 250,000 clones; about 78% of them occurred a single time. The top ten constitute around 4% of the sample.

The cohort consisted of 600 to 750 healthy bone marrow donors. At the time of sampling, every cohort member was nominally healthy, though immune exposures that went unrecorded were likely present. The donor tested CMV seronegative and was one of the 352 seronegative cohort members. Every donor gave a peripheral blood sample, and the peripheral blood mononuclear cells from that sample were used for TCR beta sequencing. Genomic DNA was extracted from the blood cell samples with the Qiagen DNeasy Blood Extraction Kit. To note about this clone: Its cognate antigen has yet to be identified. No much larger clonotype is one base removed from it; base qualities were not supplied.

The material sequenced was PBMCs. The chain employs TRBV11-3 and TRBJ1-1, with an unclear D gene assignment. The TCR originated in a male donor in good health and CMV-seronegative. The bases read TGTGCCAGCAGCTTAGATCGGGGAGTCACTGAAGCTTTCTTT. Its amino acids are CASSLDRGVTEAFF.